The 10 T cell receptor beta chains below come from one sample, sequenced in a study of T cell responses to AZD1222 COVID-19 vaccine. Libraries were prepared by immunoSEQ multiplex PCR; TCRdb keeps only in-frame clonotypes and omits some of them. This sample carries about 100,000 clones, about 86% of them seen once, and the ten largest clones take under 4%. The sample consisted of peripheral blood, taken on day 0 of AZD1222 vaccination. The source of these receptors is an adult in good health.

The chain recombines TRBV25-1 with TRBJ2-7; the D is unclear. Trimming removed 7 bases from V and 2 bases from J, with 9 bases in between. Germline loops: CDR1 MGHDK, CDR2 SYGVNS. The CDR3 has 12 amino acids. The CDR3 DNA reads TGTGCCAGCAAGGCAGAGACCTACGAGCAGTACTTC. This codes for CASKAETYEQYF.

This clone was counted a single time. The J gene is TRBJ1-4, the V gene TRBV27, with 7 bases identical to TRBD1. There are 13 residues in the CDR3. V shed 8 bases and J 8 bases; nucleotides not matched to a gene: 8. Germline values: CDR1 MNHEY, CDR2 SMNVEV (reference sequence). The CDR3 nucleotides are TGTGCCAGCGGCCCCAGGGGGGGGGAAAAACTGTTTTTT. Translating it yields CASGPRGGEKLFF.

The chain recombines TRBV28 with TRBJ1-6; the D is unclear. The CDR3 runs 12 residues. The V end lost 3 bases, the J end lost 12 bases, and 9 bases lay between the germline ends. The V gene's germline CDR1 is MDHEN and CDR2 SYDVKM. The CDR3 DNA reads TGTGCCAGCAGTTTTGGCCCCCGACCCCTCCACTTT. Amino acids: CASSFGPRPLHF.

V gene TRBV28 combines with J gene TRBJ1-1; D is uncertain. The CDR3 is made up of 14 amino acids. V lost 1 base and J 6 bases, leaving 12 bases between the germline ends. CDR1 MDHEN and CDR2 SYDVKM come from the germline V gene. The CDR3 bases are TGTGCCAGCAGTTTATACGGGGTTAACGCTGAAGCTTTCTTT. Protein: CASSLYGVNAEAFF.

The V and J genes are TRBV7-2 and TRBJ2-3, with TRBD2 as a possible D gene (6 bases). The V gene's germline CDR1 is SGHTA and CDR2 FQGNSA. This CDR3 has 13 amino acids. The V end lost 3 bases, the J end lost 6 bases, and 10 bases lay between the germline ends. CDR3 residues: CASSFSLADTQYF. CDR3 nucleotides: TGTGCCAGCAGCTTTTCTCTAGCGGATACGCAGTATTTT.

The chain links TRBV7-2 to TRBJ2-3; 7 bases map to TRBD2. CDR3 length: 16 residues. CDR1 SGHTA and CDR2 FQGNSA come from the germline V gene. V dropped 5 bases and J dropped 0; count of bases not matched to a gene: 8. DNA of the CDR3: TGTGCCAGCAGCCCTCTGGGGGGGTTTAGCACAGATACGCAGTATTTT. It specifies CASSPLGGFSTDTQYF.

This chain links TRBV6-6 with TRBJ1-5, with D tentatively TRBD1 (6 bases). This CDR3 contains 13 residues. Trimming pared 6 bases from V and 2 bases from J, leaving 8 bases between. Germline lookup yields CDR1 MNHNY and CDR2 SVGAGI (reference sequence). CDR3 region: CASSRQGNQPQHF. CDR3 nucleotide sequence: TGTGCCAGCAGCCGACAGGGCAATCAGCCCCAGCATTTT.

V gene TRBV7-6 combines with J gene TRBJ2-7; TRBD1 matches at 7 bases. The CDR3 totals 14 residues. Germline CDR1 SGHVS, CDR2 FNYEAQ. The J segment lost 7 bases and the V segment lost 1 base, leaving 7 bases of the junction unmatched. In DNA form, the CDR3 reads TGTGCCAGCAGCTTAGGACAGGGAAGGGTTGAGCAGTACTTC. Its protein product is CASSLGQGRVEQYF. The full variable domain, completed using reference TRBV7-6 and TRBJ2-7, is GAGVSQSPRYKVTKRGQDVALRCDPISGHVSLYWYRQALGQGPEFLTYFNYEAQQDKSGLPNDRFSAERPEGSISTLTIQRTEQRDSAMYRCASSLGQGRVEQYFGPGTRLTVT.

The rearrangement links TRBV5-1 to TRBJ1-2, with TRBD1 as a possible D gene (6 bases). Germline lookup yields CDR1 SGHRS and CDR2 YFSETQ. V was cut by 7 bases and J by 5 bases, with 15 bases left in between. The CDR3 contains 13 residues. In nucleotides, the CDR3 is TGCGCCAGCTCTTCTGGAGGGGGGTATGGCTACACCTTC. Protein: CASSSGGGYGYTF.

This clone was observed once. J is TRBJ1-2 and V is TRBV2; D not certain. Trimming left V 6 bases short and J 8 bases short, with 13 bases between. This CDR3 has 12 amino acids. CDR1 and CDR2 from the germline V gene are SNHLY and FYNNEI. The CDR3 reads CASSLEAKGYTF. The CDR3, as DNA: TGTGCCAGCAGCCTTGAAGCGAAGGGCTACACCTTC.